The clone carrying this TCR beta chain was detected only a few times. The sample belongs to a study of T-cell reconstitution after alpha-beta-depleted transplantation in children. This sample's TCRbeta library carried unique molecular identifier barcodes. TCRdb reprocessed the PCR reads via MiXCR and lists one record per CDR3 protein. This sample carries 600,000 to 700,000 distinct CDR3 sequences, roughly 17% of them seen once, and the ten largest clones take about 1.1%. The CDR3 totals 16 residues. Germline CDR1 is LGHNA and CDR2 is YNFKEQ. Trimming took off 0 bases at V and 3 bases at J, with 14 bases between the two ends.

This sample comprised PBMCs from the stem cell graft donor, obtained from the stem cell graft. The clonotype was recovered from a human donor who donated a stem cell graft to a child with acute myeloid leukemia. The chain employs TRBV4-2 and TRBJ1-1; no firm D call. The CDR3 sequence is CASSQDQGHVYTEAFF. In DNA form, the CDR3 reads TGTGCCAGCAGCCAAGATCAAGGGCACGTATACACTGAAGCTTTCTTT.